The subject of this entry is one TCR beta chain. Its antigen has not been determined. The input lacks base qualities; no much larger clone sits a single base away. This entry comes from a study of OX40 agonist ivuxolimab in advanced cancers. General notes on the study: The costimulatory receptor OX40 (CD134) was targeted by ivuxolimab, a fully human IgG2 agonistic monoclonal antibody. The paper describes the monotherapy dose-escalation part (N of about 50 patients) of the phase I trial of ivuxolimab. Partial responses were achieved by three dose-escalation patients, of whom one had hepatocellular carcinoma and two had cutaneous melanoma. Peripheral TCRbeta sequencing was intended to test whether TCR sequence diversity was altered and clonal T-cell expansion was caused by ivuxolimab. Among the approximately 54 dose-escalation patients, about 19 had hepatocellular carcinoma, approximately 15 melanoma, 9 renal cell carcinoma and 9 head and neck cancer. Patients were allowed to have had prior anti-PD-1, anti-PD-L1 or anti-CTLA-4 therapy, and approximately 40% of the dose-escalation patients had been treated with checkpoint inhibitors. Intravenous ivuxolimab was administered to patients every 2 weeks at six dose levels: 0.01, 0.1, 0.3, 1.5, 3 and 10 mg/kg. A male proportion of under 85% and a mean age of about 60 years, ranging from 23 to 79, were recorded for the dose-escalation cohort.

Per the germline V gene, MGHRA is the CDR1 and YSYEKL is the CDR2. The V and J ends are trimmed by 1 base and 4 bases, leaving 14 bases between them. Its CDR3 holds 16 amino acids, cysteine through phenylalanine. The kept DNA is CDR3 alone, 48 bases in frame from the first base. Broad study findings and their caveats: Low levels of normalized T-cell clonal expansion were also seen in some patients who did not respond. In the 0.1-3.0 mg/kg groups, partial responders were among the patients with the lowest normalized peripheral clonal expansion, particularly in CD8+ T cells. At doses of 0.1 to 3.0 mg/kg, clonal expansion of both CD4+ and CD8+ blood T cells was observed from baseline to week 6. On average, CD8+ T cells showed more expanded clones than CD4+ T cells after ivuxolimab. The antigen specificity of the clonally expanded peripheral T cells was not determined.

To sequence the TCRbeta CDR3 region, genomic DNA was isolated from the sorted cells. The immunoSEQ Assay was used for sequencing of TCRbeta CDR3 regions. TCRdb retrieved this table from immuneACCESS and kept in-frame rearrangements only. Not all clones are present; in checked studies, unresolved V genes account for under half, and no reason is known for the remainder. The sample profile shows about 27,000 clones; around 86% of them were found once. The ten biggest clones cover about 44% of the sample. Patients with a history of autoimmune disease or receiving systemic immunosuppression were excluded from the trial. In every dose cohort, peripheral blood was drawn for TCR sequencing at baseline, cycle 4 day 1, and cycle 7 day 1. The samples were taken from a phase I, first-in-human, multicenter, open-label dose-escalation trial of ivuxolimab. Adults with locally advanced or metastatic melanoma, renal cell, hepatocellular, or head and neck squamous cell carcinoma were enrolled in the trial. Before TCR sequencing, CD4+ T cells and CD8+ T cells were sorted from peripheral blood as separate populations.

The chain employs TRBV4-1 and TRBJ1-5; a tentative D call is TRBD1 (6 bases match). The source of this sequence is an adult with an advanced solid tumor such as melanoma, head and neck, liver or kidney cancer. Sequences were derived from CD4+ or CD8+ T cells sorted from blood, sampled in a trial of the OX40 agonist ivuxolimab. The nucleotides are TGCGCCAGCAGCCAAGGGGCGGGACATACGAATCAGCCCCAGCATTTT. Its protein is CASSQGAGHTNQPQHF.